The entry below gives a single T cell receptor beta chain sequence along with its context. What it binds is unknown. Naive CD8 populations comprised CD45RO-negative cells positively selected for CCR7, excluding terminally differentiated effector memory CD45RA+ cells. The entry originates in a study of shared clonotypes between healthy human individuals. This CDR3 is built from 12 residues. V gave up 0 bases and J gave up 5 bases, with 6 bases separating them. Looked up from germline, CDR1 is SGHDT and CDR2 is YYEEEE. Study-wide points: Represented genetic and exposure-history diversity was restricted by having few donors. Exclusively blood specimens were collected; tissue repertoires likely differ.

Measured with immunoSEQ multiplex PCR; TCRdb has only the in-frame clones, and not every one. Of millions of clones in the sample, approximately 94% are singletons; the top ten hold 0.9% to 1.4%. The chain joins TRBV5-6 to TRBJ2-7; D is ambiguous. This receptor was identified in a man aged 18 to 35 in good health. Sequenced material: naive CD8+ T cells sorted from blood. DNA of the CDR3: TGTGCCAGCAGCTTGGGAATACACGAGCAGTACTTC. This encodes CASSLGIHEQYF.